This TCR beta chain was captured in a study of shared clonotypes between healthy human individuals. The study, taken as a whole, reports: An effect of sequencing depth on clonotype sharing among donors was expected. Some clonotypes were shared by all four sorted-subset donors, while others were not shared. The non-shared ones had lower generation probabilities than the shared ones.

Data came from immunoSEQ multiplex PCR; TCRdb stores just in-frame clones and leaves some out. The sample includes hundreds of thousands of clones, around 73% of them seen just once. With 6 bases clipped from V and 6 bases from J, the junction kept 8 bases outside the gene matches. Germline V CDR1 and CDR2: MDHEN, SYDVKM. The CDR3 is 13 residues long. Concerning this clone: Its antigen is not identified.

The origin of this receptor is a woman in her 30s in good health. This chain uses TRBV28 with TRBJ2-7; 7 nucleotides line up with TRBD2. Sequencing used memory CD4+ T cells sorted from blood. The subset is: CD45RA-negative fraction. This CDR3 is CASRRSGAGEQYF. The CDR3 DNA follows: TGTGCCAGCAGACGGAGCGGGGCGGGCGAGCAGTACTTC. Variable domain in full (rest from reference TRBV28 and TRBJ2-7): DVKVTQSSRYLVKRTGEKVFLECVQDMDHENMFWYRQDPGLGLRLIYFSYDVKMKEKGDIPEGYSVSREKKERFSLILESASTNQTSMYLCASRRSGAGEQYFGPGTRLTVT.